This T cell receptor (beta chain) is from a study of neurological immune-mediated disorders. The V gene lost 3 bases and the J gene lost 5 bases, with 30 bases spanning the gap. The CDR3 totals 20 residues. Looked up from germline, CDR1 is SGHRS and CDR2 is YFSETQ. Findings and caveats of the study: One related-CDR3 cluster, which may be a signature, held the repertoires of 18 of 34 multiple sclerosis patients after phylogenetic grouping. The study found the most TCR clonal expansion in HTLV-1-associated myelopathy and the least in multiple sclerosis, below healthy controls.

This clonotype was detected ten times or more. Its antigen is as yet unknown. The cDNA was generated through 5'RACE incorporating 10-nucleotide random UMIs. TCRdb ran MiXCR on the 5' RACE reads and lists one entry per CDR3 protein. The data contain approximately 74,000 distinct CDR3 sequences, 4% to 6% of them singletons. The sequence was collected from a man aged 18 to 30 with multiple sclerosis. V usage is TRBV5-1 and J usage is TRBJ1-5; D ambiguous. What was sequenced was PBMCs. The CDR3 DNA reads as TGCGCCAGCAGCTGGGCGGCCCTGTTGGGCCCATACCACCGGTATCAGCCCCAGCATTTT. Its protein is CASSWAALLGPYHRYQPQHF.